The entry that follows covers one TCR beta chain sequence. The data stem from a study of blood T cells in healthy people across ages. The CDR3 is made up of 14 amino acids. CDR1 and CDR2 from the germline V gene are MNHEY and SMNVEV (reference sequence). The authors ran a second PCR of about 6 to 12 cycles using a sample-barcoded 5' primer and a J-beta primer mix. In TCRdb, the 5' RACE reads were re-called with MiXCR into one record per CDR3 protein. Of under 2 million distinct CDR3 sequences in the sample, about 32% were seen once. This sequence originates from a woman in her twenties or thirties in good health. Source material: blood. The chain has TRBV27 and TRBJ2-5; 8 nucleotides line up with TRBD1. The DNA end lines up better with TRBJ2-7; the J call may be wrong. The CDR3 loop is CASKPETGVHEQYF. In DNA form, the CDR3 reads TGTGCCAGTAAACCGGAGACAGGGGTTCACGAGCAGTACTTC.